The 13 T cell receptor beta chains listed next were all sequenced from one sample in a study of cytomegalovirus exposure and HLA in healthy donors. Amplification used 60 Vbeta primers and 13 Jbeta primers. TCRdb's table, derived via immunoSEQ multiplex PCR, lists solely in-frame clones and lacks some. The sample shows 80,000 or so clones, over 60% of them seen only once. Sequencing was performed on PBMCs. The source is a male donor in good health and CMV-seropositive.

This clone was observed once. The V gene is TRBV19, the J gene TRBJ2-7, with D perhaps matching TRBD1 (5 bases). CDR3 length: 13 amino acids. CDR1 is LNHDA, CDR2 SQIVND, per germline (reference sequence). Deletions cut 3 bases from V and 4 bases from J, with 10 bases between. CDR3 sequence reads: CASSILSGYEQYF. CDR3 nucleotides: TGTGCCAGTAGTATTTTGTCAGGGTACGAGCAGTACTTC.

This clone was observed once. The V call is TRBV7-2, the J call TRBJ1-1, with TRBD1 identical over 7 bases. This CDR3 region has 13 residues. Germline V gene data show CDR1 as SGHTA and CDR2 as FQGNSA. V was pared by 3 bases and J by 6 bases, with 4 bases of the junction left unmatched. The CDR3 nucleotides are TGTGCCAGCAGCTTGGACCAGGGGGCTGAAGCTTTCTTT. Translated, it gives CASSLDQGAEAFF. Complete variable domain (other parts from reference TRBV7-2 and TRBJ1-1): GAGVSQSPSNKVTEKGKDVELRCDPISGHTALYWYRQSLGQGLEFLIYFQGNSAPDKSGLPSDRFSAERTGGSVSTLTIQRTQQEDSAVYLCASSLDQGAEAFFGQGTRLTVV.

The V call is TRBV4-1, the J call TRBJ2-1; maybe TRBD2 (6 bases). The CDR3 is 13 residues long. Germline loops: CDR1 MGHRA, CDR2 YSYEKL. Trimming left V 1 base short and J 7 bases short, with 8 bases between. CDR3 nucleotide sequence: TGCGCCAGCAGCCAAGCGGGGGTTAATGAGCAGTTCTTC. Protein: CASSQAGVNEQFF.

The chain couples TRBV23-1 to TRBJ1-4, with D maybe TRBD1 (5 bases). TRBV23-1 is an ORF, with its function uncertain. The CDR3 has 17 residues. Between the trimmed V and J ends, which lost 0 bases and 0 bases, there was a span of 11 bases. The CDR3 sequence: CASSQSGVPATNEKLFF. The CDR3 nucleotides read TGCGCCAGCAGTCAATCAGGGGTCCCTGCAACTAATGAAAAACTGTTTTTT.

The chain couples TRBV6-5 to TRBJ1-1; 12 nucleotides agree with TRBD1. CDR3 length: 15 residues. Per germline, CDR1 MNHEY and CDR2 SVGAGI. V trimming: 0 bases; J trimming: 8 bases; junction bases outside the gene matches: 4. The chain's CDR3 is CASSYSGTGGLEAFF. The DNA for the CDR3 is TGTGCCAGCAGTTACTCGGGGACAGGGGGCTTGGAAGCTTTCTTT.

This clone was counted between two and nine times. The chain is built from TRBV19 and TRBJ2-7; D perhaps matches TRBD2 (5 bases). The ends were cut back, 0 bases at V and 7 bases at J, with 16 bases in the middle. The CDR3 is 15 residues long. Per germline, CDR1 LNHDA and CDR2 SQIVND (reference sequence). DNA for the CDR3: TGTGCCAGTAGTATAGATCAAGGCCGGTCGGGAGAGCAGTACTTC. Encoded protein: CASSIDQGRSGEQYF.

The V call is TRBV5-1, the J call TRBJ1-4, with 9 bases that match TRBD1. After removal of 3 bases from V and 7 bases from J, the junction contained 10 bases not matched to a gene. The CDR3 spans 16 residues. Germline CDR1 and CDR2: SGHRS and YFSETQ. The CDR3 loop reads CASSWTWTGESEKLFF. Written as DNA, the CDR3 is TGCGCCAGCAGCTGGACCTGGACAGGGGAAAGTGAAAAACTGTTTTTT.

The rearrangement uses TRBV6-5 and TRBJ1-2; possibly TRBD1 for D (5 bases). Germline lookup yields CDR1 MNHEY and CDR2 SVGAGI. Deletions cut 0 bases from V and 0 bases from J, with 8 bases between. The CDR3 covers 15 residues. The CDR3, as DNA: TGTGCCAGCAGTTACTCCGAGACAGCTAACTATGGCTACACCTTC. It is translated as CASSYSETANYGYTF.

V and J are TRBV28 and TRBJ1-6; tentatively, D is TRBD1 (5 bases). CDR1 and CDR2 from the germline V gene are MDHEN and SYDVKM. There are 16 residues in the CDR3. V was shortened by 7 bases and J by 0 bases, with 13 bases between the two germline ends. CDR3 in amino acids: CASTLGGSSYNSPLHF. The CDR3 nucleotides are TGTGCCAGCACCCTGGGGGGGAGCTCCTATAATTCACCCCTCCACTTT.

The chain combines TRBV2 with TRBJ1-2; a weak D match, TRBD1 (5 bases). V was clipped by 7 bases and J by 8 bases, with 14 bases between them. Germline assignment: CDR1 SNHLY and CDR2 FYNNEI. The CDR3 runs to 12 residues. The CDR3 loop reads CASIPGRTGYTF. The CDR3 bases are TGTGCCAGCATCCCGGGTAGGACAGGCTACACCTTC. Full variable domain (rest looked up from reference TRBV2 and TRBJ1-2): EPEVTQTPSHQVTQMGQEVILRCVPISNHLYFYWYRQILGQKVEFLVSFYNNEISEKSEIFDDQFSVERPDGSNFTLKIRSTKLEDSAMYFCASIPGRTGYTFGSGTRLTVV.

The chain recombines TRBV7-3 with TRBJ1-2, with 9 bases that match TRBD1. Trimming took 5 bases from V and 8 from J; bases not matched to a gene: 6. The CDR3 has 13 amino acids. In germline, CDR1 is SGHTA, CDR2 FQGTGA. The CDR3 DNA follows: TGTGCCAGCAGCCCAGGACAGGGGCTGGGCTACACCTTC. It yields the protein CASSPGQGLGYTF.

V usage is TRBV6-6 and J usage is TRBJ2-1, with D unresolved. Trimming shortened V by 0 bases and J by 7 bases, and 10 bases separated the two germline ends. The CDR3 runs to 14 residues. Germline CDR1 and CDR2: MNHNY and SVGAGI (reference sequence). The DNA for the CDR3 is TGTGCCAGCAGTTACTCGATCGCAGGAAATGAGCAGTTCTTC. Encoded protein: CASSYSIAGNEQFF.

This sequence joins TRBV7-2 and TRBJ2-4, with D maybe TRBD1 (6 bases). Trimming removed 1 base at V and 5 bases at J, with 15 bases between. This CDR3 has 16 amino acids. CDR1 is SGHTA, CDR2 FQGNSA, per germline. The CDR3 DNA reads as TGTGCCAGCAGCTTAGGGACAGTTGAGAGGCAAAACATTCAGTACTTC. This encodes CASSLGTVERQNIQYF.